This TCR beta chain was observed in a study of cytomegalovirus exposure and HLA in healthy donors. General study findings and limits: The study designated 164 TCR beta chains cytomegalovirus-associated.

The germline V gene encodes CDR1 PRHDT and CDR2 FYEKMQ (reference sequence). Trimming pared 5 bases from V and 1 base from J, leaving 12 bases between. The CDR3 totals 14 residues. This table comes from immunoSEQ multiplex PCR, and its TCRdb copy is limited to in-frame clones, with some not included. The data show more than 90,000 clones, 80% to 90% seen once. A word on this clone: Its specificity is unknown.

From the 120-subject validation cohort, which was separate from the roughly 670-subject first cohort, the donors were drawn. This sequence originates from a man aged 18 to 29 in good health and CMV-seropositive. Material for sequencing was PBMCs. The chain joins TRBV13 to TRBJ2-7; a weak D match, TRBD2 (5 bases). CDR3 amino acids: CASSQVGISYEQYF. CDR3 DNA sequence: TGTGCCAGCAGCCAGGTCGGGATTTCCTACGAGCAGTACTTC.